Listed below are T cell receptor beta chains from one sample, sequenced in a study of blood T cell repertoires in COVID-19. Profiled with immunoSEQ multiplex PCR; TCRdb holds only in-frame clones, not every one. This sample has more than 35,000 clones, with about nine tenths found just once. Sequenced: peripheral blood. The receptors stem from a human donor in a cohort sampled during active COVID-19. CDR3s include the opening cysteine and the closing phenylalanine or tryptophan. A D gene is named only where the DNA matches it firmly. Only part of the rows carry a size: once, few, many, or a class if the clone is expanded.

V gene	J gene	CDR3 length	D gene	clone size	CDR3 DNA	CDR3 protein
TRBV9	TRBJ1-2	8	-	-	TGTGCCAGCAGCGTAAGCTCCTTC	CASSVSSF
TRBV27	TRBJ2-7	12	-	-	TGTGCCAGCAGTGACAGTGGCTACGAGCAGTACTTC	CASSDSGYEQYF
TRBV11-2	TRBJ2-3	18	TRBD2	-	TGTGCCAGCACCCAACGGGGGGCGGGGGGCGAGATGACAGATACGCAGTATTTT	CASTQRGAGGEMTDTQYF
TRBV6-5	TRBJ2-3	14	-	-	TGTGCCAGCAGTTACTCGGACAGCCTCAATACGCAGTATTTT	CASSYSDSLNTQYF
TRBV28	TRBJ1-3	15	TRBD1	-	TGTGCCAGCAGTTTGCGAGGGGGCGGTTTCAACACCATATATTTT	CASSLRGGGFNTIYF
TRBV15	TRBJ2-7	14	TRBD1	-	TGTGCCACCAGCAGTCGAAGGACAGGGGTGGAGCAGTACTTC	CATSSRRTGVEQYF
TRBV27	TRBJ1-2	16	-	-	TGTGCCAGCAGTTCCACCTCCGGGACTGGAGGCGGTGGCTACACCTTC	CASSSTSGTGGGGYTF
TRBV30	TRBJ2-7	14	-	-	TGTGCCTGGAGTGTCCTGGGACACACCGGCGAGCAGTACTTC	CAWSVLGHTGEQYF
TRBV20-1	TRBJ2-5	14	TRBD2	-	TGCAGTGCTAGTCCGGCGGGAGGGTGGGAGACCCAGTACTTC	CSASPAGGWETQYF
TRBV20-1	TRBJ2-3	10	-	-	TGCAGTGCCTCCTTGGATACGCAGTATTTT	CSASLDTQYF
TRBV5-1	TRBJ1-1	15	-	few	TGCGCCAGCAGCGCCGGACAAGCGATGAACACTGAAGCTTTCTTT	CASSAGQAMNTEAFF
TRBV5-1	TRBJ2-1	14	-	-	TGCGCCAGCAGCTTCGTCTCAGGCTACAATGAGCAGTTCTTC	CASSFVSGYNEQFF
TRBV3-1/TRBV3-2	TRBJ2-5	16	-	-	TGTGCCAGCAGTCTCCGCGGAGGGGGCTTTCGAGAGACCCAGTACTTC	CASSLRGGGFRETQYF
TRBV7-2	TRBJ2-1	16	TRBD2	-	TGTGCCAGCAGCTTAGCGGCGACTAGCGGATACAATGAGCAGTTCTTC	CASSLAATSGYNEQFF
TRBV6-6	TRBJ2-1	18	TRBD2	-	TGTGCCAGCAGTCGAAGGGAGCGGGAGGCCAACTCCTACAATGAGCAGTTCTTC	CASSRREREANSYNEQFF
TRBV5-5	TRBJ1-1	16	TRBD1	-	TGTGCCAGCAGCTTGGTAGGACAGGGGGCGCGGACTGAAGCTTTCTTT	CASSLVGQGARTEAFF
TRBV9	TRBJ2-1	14	-	once	TGTGCCAGCAGCTCCGCTAGCTCCTACAATGAGCAGTTCTTC	CASSSASSYNEQFF
TRBV7-8	TRBJ2-2	17	-	-	TGTGCCAGCAGCTCCCGGGGTCCTGCCGCGAACACCGGGGAGCTGTTTTTT	CASSSRGPAANTGELFF
TRBV11-3	TRBJ2-1	15	TRBD2	-	TGTGCCAGCAGCTTGAGTGGTGTTAGCGGGGGTGAGCAGTTCTTC	CASSLSGVSGGEQFF
TRBV3-1/TRBV3-2	TRBJ1-3	16	-	-	TGTGCCAGCAGCCAAGAGGGCCCGCTCTCTGGAAACACCATATATTTT	CASSQEGPLSGNTIYF
TRBV28	TRBJ2-7	14	-	-	TGTGCCAGCAGTATGACCAGGGTACTCAACGAGCAGTACTTC	CASSMTRVLNEQYF
TRBV2	TRBJ2-3	15	TRBD2	-	TGTGCCAGCAGTCCCGGGACTAGCAGCACAGATACGCAGTATTTT	CASSPGTSSTDTQYF
TRBV15	TRBJ1-3	16	TRBD1	-	TGTGCCACCAGCAGAGATTTTTCAGGGGGTGGAAACACCATATATTTT	CATSRDFSGGGNTIYF
TRBV4-3	TRBJ2-1	20	TRBD2	once	TGCGCCAGCAGCCAAGAATGGCTAGCGGGAGGTCCTGCCTCCTACAATGAGCAGTTCTTC	CASSQEWLAGGPASYNEQFF
TRBV7-9	TRBJ2-2	14	TRBD2	-	TGTGCCGGGCGGGGGAGCGGGATCACCGGGGAGCTGTTTTTT	CAGRGSGITGELFF
TRBV28	TRBJ2-7	12	-	-	TGTGCCAGCAGCCTTCAGGGCTACGAGCAGTACTTC	CASSLQGYEQYF
TRBV19	TRBJ2-7	13	-	once	TGTGCCAGTAGTATAGGGGGAGCCTACGAGCAGTACTTC	CASSIGGAYEQYF
TRBV7-2	TRBJ1-3	19	-	-	TGTGCCAGCAGCTTAGTGGTGGGCAGGGGCGGATCTAGAGGAAACACCATATATTTT	CASSLVVGRGGSRGNTIYF
TRBV14	TRBJ2-7	14	-	-	TGTGCCAGCAGCCACGCCCTCCAGCAGGGTCAGCAGTACTTC	CASSHALQQGQQYF
TRBV28	TRBJ1-4	15	-	-	TGTGCCAGCGGGGGGTTGGGGCTGACTAATGAAAAACTGTTTTTT	CASGGLGLTNEKLFF
TRBV5-1	TRBJ2-7	15	TRBD2	-	TGCGCCAGCAGCTTGGGGACTAGCGACACGAGGGAGCAGTACTTC	CASSLGTSDTREQYF
TRBV7-8	TRBJ1-6	19	-	-	TGTGCCAGCAGCTTAGAGAGACTCCGACAGAGCTCCTATAATTCACCCCTCCACTTT	CASSLERLRQSSYNSPLHF
TRBV24-1	TRBJ1-2	15	-	-	TGTGCCACCAGTGATCCGACACGACCGGCGTATGGCTACACCTTC	CATSDPTRPAYGYTF
TRBV11-3	TRBJ2-2	17	TRBD1	once	TGTGCCAGCAGCTTAGCTCCCGCAGGGGGCCGAACCGGGGAGCTGTTTTTT	CASSLAPAGGRTGELFF
TRBV4-3	TRBJ2-5	15	TRBD1	-	TGCGCCAGCAGCCAAGGGGGGACAGGGGCAGAGACCCAGTACTTC	CASSQGGTGAETQYF
TRBV7-2	TRBJ2-2	14	TRBD1	-	TGTGCCAGCAGCGGGGACAGGGGAACCGGGGAGCTGTTTTTT	CASSGDRGTGELFF
TRBV5-1	TRBJ1-6	20	-	-	TGCGCCAGCAGCCCGACCGGGGGGTGGGAGTCAAGCTCCTATAATTCACCCCTCCACTTT	CASSPTGGWESSSYNSPLHF
TRBV7-6	TRBJ2-2	15	-	-	TGTGCCAGCAGCCCGGGGGCTAGCGGCTTCGGGGAGCTGTTTTTT	CASSPGASGFGELFF
TRBV19	TRBJ2-7	16	TRBD2	-	TGTGCCAGCTGTGATTCCGGGAGGAGAGGTACCTACGAGCAGTACTTC	CASCDSGRRGTYEQYF
TRBV7-2	TRBJ1-1	13	-	-	TGTGCCAGCAGCTCCCCCGAGCGCACTGAAGCTTTCTTT	CASSSPERTEAFF
TRBV2	TRBJ1-4	13	-	-	TGTGCCAGCCACGGGGGTCAAGGGGAAAAACTGTTTTTT	CASHGGQGEKLFF
TRBV9	TRBJ2-1	15	-	-	TGTGCCAGCAGCGTAGGGTCTAGGGGGAGCAATGAGCAGTTCTTC	CASSVGSRGSNEQFF
TRBV27	TRBJ2-3	15	-	-	TGTGCCAGCAGCCCCTTCGGGGATGGGGCAGATACGCAGTATTTT	CASSPFGDGADTQYF
TRBV30	TRBJ2-1	17	TRBD2	-	TGTGCCTGGAGTGCCCGGATTGGGCTAGCGGATACCAATGAGCAGTTCTTC	CAWSARIGLADTNEQFF
TRBV4-1	TRBJ2-7	16	TRBD2	few	TGCGCCAGCAGCTTCGGTAGGGGACTATCCCTCCACGAGCAGTACTTC	CASSFGRGLSLHEQYF
TRBV4-1	TRBJ2-5	16	TRBD1	-	TGCGCCAGCAGCCAAGATCAACAACAGGGGAGTCTCACCCAGTACTTC	CASSQDQQQGSLTQYF
TRBV29-1	TRBJ1-1	11	-	-	TGCAGCGTTGCCAAGAACACTGAAGCTTTCTTT	CSVAKNTEAFF
TRBV9	TRBJ1-4	14	-	-	TGTGCCAGCAGCGTAGAGGTGACATTTGATAAACTGTTTTTT	CASSVEVTFDKLFF